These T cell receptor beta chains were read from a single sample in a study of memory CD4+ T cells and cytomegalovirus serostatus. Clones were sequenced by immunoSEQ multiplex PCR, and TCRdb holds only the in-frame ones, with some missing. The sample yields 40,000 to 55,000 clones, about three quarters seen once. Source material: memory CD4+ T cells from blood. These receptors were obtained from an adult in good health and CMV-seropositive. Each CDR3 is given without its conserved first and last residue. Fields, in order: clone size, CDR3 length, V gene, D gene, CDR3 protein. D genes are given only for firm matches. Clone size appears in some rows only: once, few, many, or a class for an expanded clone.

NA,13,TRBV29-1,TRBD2,SVGGGLAGVNEQF
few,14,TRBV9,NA,ASSVGGGHSNTEAF
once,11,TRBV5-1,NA,ASSLAGEYEQY
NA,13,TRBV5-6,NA,ASSSLHRGNTEAF
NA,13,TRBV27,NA,ASSFGGGFNQPQH
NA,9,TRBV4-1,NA,ASSQRGSYT
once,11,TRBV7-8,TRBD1,ASTGALGETQY
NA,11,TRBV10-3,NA,AISGEGLGEAF
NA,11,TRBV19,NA,ASSPTTDYGYT
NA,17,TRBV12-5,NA,ASGLVLGSSLANTGELF
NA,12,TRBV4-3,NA,ASSPGPFTYGYT
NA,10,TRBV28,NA,ASVSTGEKLF
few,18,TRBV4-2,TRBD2,ASSQDGWGDRAGGFNEQF
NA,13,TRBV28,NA,ASSFGGVGRETQY
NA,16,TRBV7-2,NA,ASSASRGGSRFNEKLF
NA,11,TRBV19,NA,ASSYRPGQPQH
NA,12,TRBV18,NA,ASSPVAANTEAF
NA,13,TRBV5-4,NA,ASSGPKSLPGELF
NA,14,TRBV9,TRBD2,ASSVGSAGVYNEQF
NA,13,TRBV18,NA,ASSPAYRKNTEAF
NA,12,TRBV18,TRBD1,ASSPPTGVTEAF
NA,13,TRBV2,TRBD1,ASSVDRGYNQPQH
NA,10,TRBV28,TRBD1,ASRIGTDEQY
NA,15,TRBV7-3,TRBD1,ASSQGDSQGGGTEAF
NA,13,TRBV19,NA,ASSMRTSSSYEQY
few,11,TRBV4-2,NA,ASSQDWSTEAF
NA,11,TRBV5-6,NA,ASSSTQRYEQY
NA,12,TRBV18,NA,ASSPGAGTSPLH
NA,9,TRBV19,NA,ASRTYNEQF
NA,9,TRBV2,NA,ASSRLNEQF
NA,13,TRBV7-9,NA,ASSYPGRQKETQY
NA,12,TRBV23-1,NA,ASSSWAGNSPLH
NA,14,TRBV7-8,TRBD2,ASSSPLAGDGETQY
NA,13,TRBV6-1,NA,ASSWGTRQGETQY
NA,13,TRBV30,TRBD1,AWSEGTGVLDEQY
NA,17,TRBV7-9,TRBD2,ASSAQGAGRTSGINEQF